This is a list of T cell receptor beta chains from one sample in a study of cytomegalovirus exposure and HLA in healthy donors. Generated by immunoSEQ multiplex PCR, the TCRdb table keeps only in-frame clones and is missing some. The table shows fewer than 200,000 clones, with 65% to 85% occurring only once. The specimen was PBMCs. These TCRs come from a woman aged 18-29 years in good health and CMV-seronegative. CDR3s include the opening cysteine and the closing phenylalanine or tryptophan. The D gene is left open where the match is weak. A clone size is listed for some rows: how often the clone was seen (once, few, many), or a class if it is expanded.

V gene	D gene	J gene	clone size	CDR3 DNA	CDR3 protein
TRBV28	TRBD1	TRBJ2-1	-	TGTGCCAGCAGTTTATGGGGGGACAGCTCCTACAATGAGCAGTTCTTC	CASSLWGDSSYNEQFF
TRBV28	-	TRBJ2-2	-	TGTGCCAGCAGTTATAGGGCAGGGAACGGAAGAACCGGGGAGCTGTTTTTT	CASSYRAGNGRTGELFF
TRBV7-9	TRBD1	TRBJ2-7	-	TGTGCCAGCAGCCCGGAGACAGGGCTCATCCACGAGCAGTACTTC	CASSPETGLIHEQYF
TRBV2	-	TRBJ1-4	few	TGTGCCAGCAAGGAGGTTGCAACTAATGAAAAACTGTTTTTT	CASKEVATNEKLFF
TRBV7-2	TRBD2	TRBJ2-7	few	TGTGCCAGCAGCTTAGAGGCTAGCGGGAGGTACGAGCAGTACTTC	CASSLEASGRYEQYF
TRBV4-1	-	TRBJ2-7	-	TGCGCCAGCAGCCAAGTAGGCCTAGGTATTTGGTACGAGCAGTACTTC	CASSQVGLGIWYEQYF
TRBV11-2	TRBD2	TRBJ2-1	-	TGTGCCAGCAGCCAGGATCTAGCGGGAGACAAATTTGAGCAGTTCTTC	CASSQDLAGDKFEQFF
TRBV28	-	TRBJ2-3	-	TGTGCCAGCAGTTTTCAGAGCACAGATACGCAGTATTTT	CASSFQSTDTQYF
TRBV6-4	-	TRBJ2-2	-	TGTGCCAGCAGCCCAGGGCTAAACACCGGGGAGCTGTTTTTT	CASSPGLNTGELFF
TRBV5-1	-	TRBJ1-6	-	TGCGCCAGCAGCTTGGGACAGGTCTATAATTCACCCCTCCACTTT	CASSLGQVYNSPLHF
TRBV7-9	TRBD2	TRBJ2-1	-	TGTGCCAGCAGCTTATTGCCGGGGGGAACCTACAATGAGCAGTTCTTC	CASSLLPGGTYNEQFF